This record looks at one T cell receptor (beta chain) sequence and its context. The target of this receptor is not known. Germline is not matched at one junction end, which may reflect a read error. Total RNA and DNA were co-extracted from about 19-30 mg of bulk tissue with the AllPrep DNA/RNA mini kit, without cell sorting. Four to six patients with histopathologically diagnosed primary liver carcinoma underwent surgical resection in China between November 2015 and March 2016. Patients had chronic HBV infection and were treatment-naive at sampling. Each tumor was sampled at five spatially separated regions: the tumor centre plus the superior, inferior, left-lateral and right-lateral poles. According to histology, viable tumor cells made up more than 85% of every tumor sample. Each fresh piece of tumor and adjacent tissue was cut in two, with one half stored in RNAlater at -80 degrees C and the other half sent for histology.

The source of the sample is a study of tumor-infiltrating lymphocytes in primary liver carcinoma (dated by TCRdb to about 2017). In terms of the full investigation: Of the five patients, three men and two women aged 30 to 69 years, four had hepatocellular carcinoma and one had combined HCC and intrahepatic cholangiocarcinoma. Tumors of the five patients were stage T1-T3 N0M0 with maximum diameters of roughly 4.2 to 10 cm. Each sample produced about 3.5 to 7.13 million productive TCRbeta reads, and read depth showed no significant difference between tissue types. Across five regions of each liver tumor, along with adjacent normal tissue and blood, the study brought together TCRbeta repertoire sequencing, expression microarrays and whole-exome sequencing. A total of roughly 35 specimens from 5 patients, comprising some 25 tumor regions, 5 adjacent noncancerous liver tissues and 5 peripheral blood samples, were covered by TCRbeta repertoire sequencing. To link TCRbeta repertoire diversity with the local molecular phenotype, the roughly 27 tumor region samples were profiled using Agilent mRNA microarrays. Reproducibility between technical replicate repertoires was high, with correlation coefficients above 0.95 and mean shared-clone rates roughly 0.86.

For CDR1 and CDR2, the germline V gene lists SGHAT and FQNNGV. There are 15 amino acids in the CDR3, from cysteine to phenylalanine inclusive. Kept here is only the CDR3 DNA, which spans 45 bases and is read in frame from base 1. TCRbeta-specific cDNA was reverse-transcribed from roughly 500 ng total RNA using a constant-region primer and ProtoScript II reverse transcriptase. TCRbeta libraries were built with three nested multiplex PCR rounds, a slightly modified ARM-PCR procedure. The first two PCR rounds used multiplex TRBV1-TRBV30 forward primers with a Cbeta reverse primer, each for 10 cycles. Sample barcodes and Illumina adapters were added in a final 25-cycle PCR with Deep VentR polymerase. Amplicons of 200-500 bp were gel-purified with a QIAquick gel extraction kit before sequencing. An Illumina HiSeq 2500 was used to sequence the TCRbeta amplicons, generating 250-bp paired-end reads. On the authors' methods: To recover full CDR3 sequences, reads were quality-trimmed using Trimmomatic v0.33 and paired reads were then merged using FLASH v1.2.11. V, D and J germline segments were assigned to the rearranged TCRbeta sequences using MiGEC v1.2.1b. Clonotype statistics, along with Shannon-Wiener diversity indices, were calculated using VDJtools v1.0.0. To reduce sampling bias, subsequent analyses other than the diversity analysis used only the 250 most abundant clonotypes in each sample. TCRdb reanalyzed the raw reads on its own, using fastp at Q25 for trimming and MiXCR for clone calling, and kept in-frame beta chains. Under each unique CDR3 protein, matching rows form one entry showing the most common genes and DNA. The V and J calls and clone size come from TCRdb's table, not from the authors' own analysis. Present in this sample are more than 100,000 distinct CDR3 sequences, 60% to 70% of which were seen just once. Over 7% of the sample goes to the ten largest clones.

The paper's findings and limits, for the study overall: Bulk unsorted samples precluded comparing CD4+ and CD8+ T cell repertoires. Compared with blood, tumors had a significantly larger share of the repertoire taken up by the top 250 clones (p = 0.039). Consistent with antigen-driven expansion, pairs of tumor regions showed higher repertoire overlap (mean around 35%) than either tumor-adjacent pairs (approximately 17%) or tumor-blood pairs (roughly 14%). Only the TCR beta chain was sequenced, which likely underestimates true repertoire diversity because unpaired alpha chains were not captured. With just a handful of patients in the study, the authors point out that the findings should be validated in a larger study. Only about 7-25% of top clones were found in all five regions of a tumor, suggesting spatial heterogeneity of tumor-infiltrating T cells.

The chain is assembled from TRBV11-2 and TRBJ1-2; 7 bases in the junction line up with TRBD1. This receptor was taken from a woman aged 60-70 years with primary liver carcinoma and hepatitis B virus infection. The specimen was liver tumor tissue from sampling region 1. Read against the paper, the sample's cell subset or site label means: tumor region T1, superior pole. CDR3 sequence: CANNLDRDSEYGYIF. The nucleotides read TGTGCCAACAACTTAGATAGGGACAGCGAATATGGCTACATCTTC.